These T cell receptor beta chains were read from a single sample in a study of blood T cell dynamics during melanoma immunotherapy. Assay: immunoSEQ multiplex PCR; the TCRdb copy retains only in-frame clones and omits some. The sample comprises thousands of clones, approximately 73% of which are singletons, and around 5% rests with the top ten. The sequencing here drew on CD8+ T cells from blood, taken from a patient treated with checkpoint blockade. The receptors stem from a human donor with melanoma. Each CDR3 is given with its conserved first and last residue. The order of the fields is V gene, clone size, CDR3 length, J gene, CDR3 protein. Size values are once, few and many counts, or a class for expanded clones, and some rows have none.

>TRBV11-2|NA|14|TRBJ1-3
CASSLAPRMGTIYF
>TRBV10-2|NA|13|TRBJ2-7
CASRRDRPGEQYF
>TRBV4-1|NA|14|TRBJ1-1
CASTPGGQNTEAFF
>TRBV6-5|NA|14|TRBJ2-1
CASSYSGTYNEQFF
>TRBV19|NA|13|TRBJ2-7
CASSSEGLYEQYF
>TRBV6-5|NA|16|TRBJ2-6
CASSFGVGAGANVLTF
>TRBV6-1|few|15|TRBJ2-1
CASTGDVSSYNEQFF
>TRBV4-3|NA|14|TRBJ2-7
CASSQGAGTDEQYF
>TRBV29-1|NA|14|TRBJ2-3
CSVVVLASTDTQYF
>TRBV2|NA|13|TRBJ1-2
CASSPGTPDGYTF
>TRBV5-1|NA|11|TRBJ2-5
CASRYGETQYF
>TRBV29-1|NA|12|TRBJ2-7
CSVCPSGYEQYF
>TRBV5-7|NA|11|TRBJ1-1
CASSSDTEAFF
>TRBV19|NA|15|TRBJ1-5
CASSMRRAGNQPQHF
>TRBV30|few|9|TRBJ1-1
CAWSPEAFF
>TRBV19|NA|15|TRBJ1-6
CASSAAFIYNSPLHF
>TRBV2|NA|15|TRBJ2-7
CASSPTSGSAYEQYF
>TRBV5-1|NA|14|TRBJ1-2
CASSLEQGLYGYTF
>TRBV10-1|NA|16|TRBJ2-3
CASSGPHSGGGDTQYF
>TRBV6-5|NA|14|TRBJ2-7
CASSPAGGIHEQYF
>TRBV5-8|NA|14|TRBJ2-7
CASSLRDRGYEQYF
>TRBV9|NA|13|TRBJ1-1
CVSSVLGETEAFF
>TRBV5-4|NA|15|TRBJ2-7
CASSWETGGGGEQYF
>TRBV19|NA|16|TRBJ1-6
CASSTHTSAGGIPLHF
>TRBV5-1|NA|15|TRBJ2-3
CASSPEPGRTDTQYF
>TRBV5-1|NA|11|TRBJ1-1
CASSFGVEAFF
>TRBV4-1|NA|15|TRBJ1-2
CASSQVSGAYYGYTF
>TRBV4-3|NA|17|TRBJ2-1
CASSSEPSSASGDEQFF
>TRBV28|NA|13|TRBJ2-3
CASSHGEKYTQYF
>TRBV9|NA|18|TRBJ2-2
CASSVVGGGLAGQGELFF
>TRBV9|few|13|TRBJ1-2
CASTLGGDYGYTF
>TRBV2|NA|14|TRBJ1-3
CASTEGLTGNTIYF
>TRBV11-2|NA|14|TRBJ1-1
CASSSTTGGTEAFF
>TRBV4-1|NA|15|TRBJ2-2
CASSQVKGNPGELFF